Below, 24 T cell receptor beta chains from the same sample are listed, as sequenced in a study of T cell responses to AZD1222 COVID-19 vaccine. TCRdb's copy holds only in-frame clones and misses some; the assay was immunoSEQ multiplex PCR. The sample records around 44,000 clones, roughly 85% being singletons. The specimen was peripheral blood, collected 28 days after the second AZD1222 dose. The receptors shown here come from an adult who received the AZD1222 COVID-19 vaccine.

This rearrangement joins TRBV15 to TRBJ2-7; TRBD2 is a possible D gene (6 bases). The CDR3 has 14 residues. Trimming removed 5 bases from V and 2 bases from J, with 13 bases in between. Germline assignment: CDR1 LNHNV and CDR2 YYDKDF (reference sequence). This CDR3 is CATSLEPGAYEQYF. The CDR3 bases are TGTGCCACCAGCCTAGAGCCGGGGGCCTACGAGCAGTACTTC.

J is TRBJ1-1 and V is TRBV10-3; D gene ambiguous. V was clipped by 2 bases and J by 7 bases, with 11 bases between them. The germline V gene encodes CDR1 ENHRY and CDR2 SYGVKD. The CDR3 runs 13 residues. The CDR3 sequence is CAISEPYLLEAFF. The CDR3 DNA follows: TGTGCCATCAGTGAGCCTTATCTGCTTGAAGCTTTCTTT.

The rearrangement links TRBV24-1 to TRBJ2-5; D is undetermined. From germline, CDR1 is KGHDR and CDR2 SFDVKD. The V and J ends lost 3 bases and 2 bases respectively, with 9 bases between them. CDR3 length equals 14 residues. The CDR3 nucleotides are TGTGCCACCAGTGATCGGTCGATACAAGAGACCCAGTACTTC. Amino acids: CATSDRSIQETQYF.

Notes on this clone: The same CDR3 arises from other DNA sequences in this sample as well. The rearrangement joins TRBV5-1 to TRBJ2-5; 7 nucleotides agree with TRBD1. V was pared by 2 bases and J by 1 base, with 2 bases of the junction left unmatched. The germline gives CDR1 SGHRS, CDR2 YFSETQ. The CDR3 extends over 14 amino acids. CDR3 loop: CASSFTGAQETQYF. CDR3 nucleotides: TGCGCCAGCAGCTTTACAGGGGCCCAAGAGACCCAGTACTTC.

J is TRBJ1-1 and V is TRBV6-5, with D unclear. Germline V lookup: CDR1 MNHEY, CDR2 SVGAGI. V was trimmed by 7 bases and J by 4 bases, leaving 10 bases between them. This CDR3 is built from 12 residues. CDR3 DNA sequence: TGTGCCAGCACTGGTCTGGGCACTGAAGCTTTCTTT. It codes for CASTGLGTEAFF.

The rearrangement links TRBV6-2 or TRBV6-3 to TRBJ2-7; a weak D match, TRBD1 (6 bases). V gave up 5 bases and J gave up 5 bases, with 13 bases separating them. This CDR3 is 13 amino acids long. From germline, CDR1 is MNHEY and CDR2 SVGEGT. The CDR3 sequence is CASSTNRDHEQYF. The CDR3 coding sequence is TGTGCCAGCAGTACTAACAGGGACCACGAGCAGTACTTC.

The chain carries TRBV7-3 and TRBJ2-1; 9 nucleotides agree with TRBD2. Losses at the gene ends were 0 bases for V and 3 bases for J; bases not matched to a gene: 0. The germline gives CDR1 SGHTA, CDR2 FQGTGA. The CDR3 sequence is 15 residues long. The CDR3 DNA reads TGTGCCAGCAGCTTAACAGCGGGAGGCTACAATGAGCAGTTCTTC. This sequence encodes CASSLTAGGYNEQFF.

This clone occurred a few times. The gene calls are TRBV5-5 and TRBJ1-2; unclear D gene. The V end lost 4 bases, the J end lost 4 bases, and 17 bases lay between the germline ends. The CDR3 totals 15 residues. Germline V gene sequence: CDR1 SGHKS, CDR2 YYEKEE (reference sequence). The CDR3: CASSVLPGIAYGYTF. DNA for the CDR3: TGTGCCAGCAGCGTCCTACCGGGCATCGCCTATGGCTACACCTTC.

The chain links TRBV19 to TRBJ2-2; 8 positions match TRBD1. Trimming took 2 bases from V and 5 from J; bases not matched to a gene: 4. This CDR3 contains 15 residues. Germline CDR1 and CDR2: LNHDA and SQIVND (reference sequence). CDR3 DNA: TGTGCCAGTAGTATAACAGGGGGGCGAACCGGGGAGCTGTTTTTT. Protein: CASSITGGRTGELFF.

This clone was observed a single time. J is TRBJ2-4 and V is TRBV30, with D possibly TRBD1 on 6 matching bases. Trimming stripped 0 bases from V and 0 bases from J, with 12 bases between. The CDR3 sequence is 16 residues long. Germline V gives CDR1 GTSNPN, CDR2 SVGIG (reference sequence). The CDR3 protein is CAWSVKGVLAKNIQYF. The CDR3 nucleotides are TGTGCCTGGAGTGTAAAGGGGGTTCTAGCCAAAAACATTCAGTACTTC.

CDR3 nucleotide sequence: TGTGCCAGCAGCAAAGTGGGGGACAGGGCCTTTTACAATGAGCAGTTCTTC. Protein sequence: CASSKVGDRAFYNEQFF. The V gene is TRBV21-1, the J gene TRBJ2-1; the table gives TRBD1 as D, unverified against the DNA. TRBV21-1 is noted as a pseudogene. The CDR3 consists of 17 residues.

CDR3 nucleotides: TGTGCCAGCAGCTTATCACCCAGCGGGACGACTACAGATACGCAGTATTTT. The encoded protein is CASSLSPSGTTTDTQYF. The genes are TRBV5-5 and TRBJ2-3, with TRBD2 identical over 7 bases. This CDR3 is 17 amino acids long. Trimming removed 2 bases from V and 3 bases from J; junction bases left unmatched: 12. Germline CDR1 is SGHKS and CDR2 is YYEKEE (reference sequence).

The rearrangement links TRBV19 to TRBJ2-5; 8 bases map to TRBD1. The CDR3 has 13 amino acids. Germline V gives CDR1 LNHDA, CDR2 SQIVND (reference sequence). The trim removed 5 bases at V and 4 bases at J, leaving 3 bases unmatched. DNA for the CDR3: TGTGCCAGTAGTCAAGGGACAGGAGAGACCCAGTACTTC. Encoded protein: CASSQGTGETQYF.

This sequence joins TRBV28 and TRBJ1-6; weak D call: TRBD1 (6 bases). Looked up from germline, CDR1 is MDHEN and CDR2 is SYDVKM. V lost 5 bases and J lost 9, with 23 bases in between. The CDR3 has 17 amino acids. The CDR3 bases are TGTGCCAGCAGTCTTCTCCCCCACAGGGTCCGGGGTTCACCCCTCCACTTT. It codes for CASSLLPHRVRGSPLHF.

The genes are TRBV10-2 and TRBJ2-7; tentatively, D is TRBD1 or TRBD2 (6 bases each). Trimming removed 3 bases from V and 4 bases from J, with 13 bases in between. Germline lookup yields CDR1 WSHSY and CDR2 SAAADI. This CDR3 is 14 amino acids long. The DNA for the CDR3 is TGCGCCAGCAGTGATGGGGGGCTTGGGTACGAGCAGTACTTC. This codes for CASSDGGLGYEQYF.

The rearrangement joins TRBV3-1 (or the pseudogene TRBV3-2) to TRBJ2-3, with TRBD2 matching 11 bases. Germline CDR1 reads LGHDT; CDR2 reads YNNKEL (reference sequence). There are 18 residues in the CDR3. V shed 3 bases and J 0 bases; nucleotides not matched to a gene: 8. Here the CDR3 reads CASSHSSSGRRSTDTQYF. In DNA form, the CDR3 reads TGTGCCAGCAGCCATAGCTCTAGCGGGAGGAGGAGCACAGATACGCAGTATTTT.

This rearrangement joins TRBV19 to TRBJ2-7; D is ambiguous. Germline lookup yields CDR1 LNHDA and CDR2 SQIVND (reference sequence). The CDR3 consists of 15 residues. Trimming took off 3 bases at V and 0 bases at J, with 12 bases between the two ends. In nucleotides, the CDR3 is TGTGCCAGTAGTATTGCGGCAGAGCCCTCCTACGAGCAGTACTTC. Residues: CASSIAAEPSYEQYF.

The chain is built from TRBV9 and TRBJ1-3; D remains unclear. Germline assignment: CDR1 SGDLS and CDR2 YYNGEE. The ends were cut back, 0 bases at V and 3 bases at J, with 10 bases in the middle. The CDR3 contains 15 residues. In DNA form, the CDR3 reads TGTGCCAGCAGCGTAGCCGACTATGGTGGAAACACCATATATTTT. It translates to CASSVADYGGNTIYF.

The gene calls are TRBV7-9 and TRBJ2-1; 7 bases match TRBD2. Germline CDR1 and CDR2: SEHNR and FQNEAQ (reference sequence). The length of the CDR3 is 16 residues. V gave up 7 bases and J gave up 5 bases; unmatched junction bases: 14. CDR3 sequence: CASTLPMGRGDNEQFF. DNA of the CDR3: TGTGCCAGCACCCTACCGATGGGACGGGGGGACAATGAGCAGTTCTTC.

This clone was seen a single time. The chain joins TRBV7-3 to TRBJ1-3; D remains ambiguous. The CDR3 contains 14 residues. The V and J ends lost 5 bases and 2 bases respectively, with 10 bases between them. From germline, CDR1 is SGHTA and CDR2 FQGTGA. This CDR3 reads CASSQIGAGNTIYF. The CDR3 DNA sequence: TGTGCCAGCAGCCAAATAGGAGCTGGAAACACCATATATTTT.

This clone was found once. This sequence joins TRBV5-4 and TRBJ2-7; TRBD1 matches 8 bases. The CDR3 has 15 residues. After removal of 2 bases from V and 2 bases from J, the junction contained 6 bases not matched to a gene. The V gene's germline CDR1 is SGHNT and CDR2 YYREEE (reference sequence). Here the CDR3 DNA reads TGTGCCAGCAGCTTCGTACAGGGGGGACCCTACGAGCAGTACTTC. This encodes CASSFVQGGPYEQYF.

J is TRBJ1-4 and V is TRBV28; D is perhaps TRBD1 (6 bases). The germline CDR1 and CDR2 sequences are MDHEN and SYDVKM. Trimming removed 3 bases at V and 8 bases at J, with 13 bases between. This CDR3 comprises 14 residues. CDR3 in amino acids: CASSFQVGGEKLFF. CDR3 sequence (DNA): TGTGCCAGCAGTTTTCAGGTCGGGGGCGAAAAACTGTTTTTT.

This chain joins TRBV29-1 and TRBJ2-1; D unclear. CDR3 length equals 11 residues. Germline lookup yields CDR1 SQVTM and CDR2 ANQGSEA. Trimming shortened V by 7 bases and J by 3 bases, and 7 bases separated the two germline ends. This chain's CDR3 is CSAPGYNEQFF. The DNA of the CDR3 is TGCAGCGCGCCCGGCTACAATGAGCAGTTCTTC.

The CDR3 DNA is TGCGCCAGCAGCCAAGAATCCGGGGCTCCCTACGAGCAGTACTTC. It codes for CASSQESGAPYEQYF. The J gene is TRBJ2-7, the V gene TRBV4-1; either TRBD1 or TRBD2 may fit D (5 bases each). The CDR3 is made up of 15 amino acids. Looked up from germline, CDR1 is MGHRA and CDR2 is YSYEKL. Trimming took off 0 bases at V and 2 bases at J, with 11 bases between the two ends.